This T cell receptor (beta chain) was retrieved from a study of identical twins. Study outcomes and limitations: Fewer insertions marked abundant cord blood beta clonotypes; young adult naive trended weakly, memory not at all.

The germline CDR1 and CDR2 sequences are SGDLS and YYNGEE. The CDR3 runs to 16 residues. V was shortened by 4 bases and J by 0 bases, with 15 bases between the two germline ends. Turning to this clonotype: Its antigen is currently unknown.

MiXCR, applied by TCRdb to the 5' RACE reads, yields one record per CDR3 protein. Of about 790,000 distinct CDR3 sequences listed, roughly 18% are singletons. These data were also reused for a study on T cells expressing NK-cell markers. As reported in that work: Seropositivity for HCMV was found in most of the eight sequenced donors, with one seronegative.

The chain recombines TRBV9 with TRBJ2-3, with D tentatively TRBD1 (6 bases). The sequenced sample consisted of PBMCs. The clonotype originates from a woman under 30 in good health. DNA of the CDR3: TGTGCCAGCAGCCCCGGGACACCAACTAGCACAGATACGCAGTATTTT. Translation gives CASSPGTPTSTDTQYF.